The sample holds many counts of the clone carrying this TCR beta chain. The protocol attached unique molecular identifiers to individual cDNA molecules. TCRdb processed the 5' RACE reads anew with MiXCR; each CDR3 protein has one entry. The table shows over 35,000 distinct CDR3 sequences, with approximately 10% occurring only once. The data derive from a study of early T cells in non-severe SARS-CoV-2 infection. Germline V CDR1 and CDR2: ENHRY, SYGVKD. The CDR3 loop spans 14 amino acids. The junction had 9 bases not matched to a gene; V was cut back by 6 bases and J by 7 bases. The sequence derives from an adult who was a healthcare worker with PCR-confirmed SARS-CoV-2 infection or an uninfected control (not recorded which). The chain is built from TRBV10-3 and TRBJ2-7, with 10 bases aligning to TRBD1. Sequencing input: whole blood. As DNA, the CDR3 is TGTGCCATCAGGCCGGGGACAGGGGACCCTGAGCAGTACTTC. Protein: CAIRPGTGDPEQYF.